These 12 T cell receptor beta chains were sequenced from one sample in a study of T-cell reconstitution after alpha-beta-depleted transplantation in children. The TCRbeta library was prepared with unique molecular identifiers. TCRdb analysed the PCR reads with MiXCR anew, one entry per CDR3 protein. The sample includes over 550,000 distinct CDR3 sequences, under 12% of them seen just once. Sequencing used PBMCs from the stem cell graft donor, obtained from the stem cell graft. These receptors came from a human donor who donated a stem cell graft to a child with acute myeloid leukemia.

V and J are TRBV27 and TRBJ2-3, with D possibly matching TRBD2 (6 bases). Trimming shortened V by 6 bases and J by 4 bases, and 29 bases separated the two germline ends. The germline V gene has CDR1 MNHEY and CDR2 SMNVEV (reference sequence). The CDR3 extends over 19 amino acids. CDR3 nucleotides: TGTGCCAGCAGCGGAGCAGCCGGGAGAACCCCGACCTTGGCAGATACGCAGTATTTT. Protein product: CASSGAAGRTPTLADTQYF.

This clonotype was counted between two and nine times. V and J are TRBV7-9 and TRBJ2-3, with 7 nucleotides matching TRBD1. With 5 bases clipped from V and 9 bases from J, the junction kept 17 bases outside the gene matches. This CDR3 has 16 residues. Germline assignment: CDR1 SEHNR and CDR2 FQNEAQ (reference sequence). DNA of the CDR3: TGTGCCAGCAGCCCCTGGGACAGAGTAGACAAGGAAACGCAGTATTTT. Translation gives CASSPWDRVDKETQYF.

This clonotype was seen more than once but under ten times. This chain uses TRBV27 with TRBJ2-3; tentative D call: TRBD2 (5 bases). Germline CDR1 reads MNHEY; CDR2 reads SMNVEV (reference sequence). The CDR3 runs 16 residues. Trimming took 1 base from V and 3 from J, leaving 14 bases between them. The CDR3 protein is CASSLWAGIDTDTQYF. The CDR3 coding sequence is TGTGCCAGCAGTTTATGGGCCGGGATAGATACAGATACGCAGTATTTT.

The gene calls are TRBV11-2 and TRBJ2-4; the D gene is possibly TRBD1 (6 bases). The CDR3 length is 15 residues. The V gene's germline CDR1 is SGHAT and CDR2 FQNNGV. V was pared by 5 bases and J by 2 bases, with 13 bases between. The CDR3 region is CASSPGVATKNIQYF. CDR3 bases: TGTGCCAGCAGCCCAGGGGTTGCGACCAAAAACATTCAGTACTTC.

In its sample, this clonotype was seen many times. V gene TRBV6-2 or TRBV6-3 combines with J gene TRBJ2-7, with a weak D call TRBD1 (6 bases). This CDR3 is 13 amino acids long. Germline CDR1 and CDR2: MNHEY and SVGEGT. Trimming left V 10 bases short and J 2 bases short, with 15 bases between. The CDR3 loop is CATLQGTTYEQYF. CDR3 nucleotides: TGTGCCACACTACAAGGGACAACCTACGAGCAGTACTTC.

This clonotype has more than one count but fewer than ten. The V and J genes are TRBV29-1 and TRBJ2-3, with 7 bases identical to TRBD2. The CDR3 covers 15 residues. Germline CDR1 reads SQVTM; CDR2 reads ANQGSEA. The ends lost 4 bases at V and 5 bases at J; junction bases unmatched: 12. The CDR3 nucleotides read TGCAGCGTTGCACGAGCGGGGATTCGCATAGATACGCAGTATTTT. As protein: CSVARAGIRIDTQYF.

This clonotype was recorded many times. The chain employs TRBV7-2 and TRBJ2-5; tentatively, D is TRBD2 (5 bases). V was pared by 3 bases and J by 4 bases, with 9 bases between. The V gene's germline CDR1 is SGHTA and CDR2 FQGNSA. The CDR3 consists of 13 residues. The CDR3 bases are TGTGCCAGCAGCTTCCTGGGGAGAGAGACCCAGTACTTC. It codes for CASSFLGRETQYF.

This clonotype was picked up many times. The chain joins TRBV4-3 to TRBJ2-2; 8 nucleotides line up with TRBD2. J gave up 6 bases and V 4 bases, and 10 bases lay outside the gene matches. The CDR3 length is 16 residues. Germline V gives CDR1 LGHNA, CDR2 YSLEER. CDR3 loop: CASSPSAGGRAGELFF. CDR3 nucleotides: TGCGCCAGCAGCCCCTCGGCGGGGGGTAGGGCCGGGGAGCTGTTTTTT.

This clonotype was counted only a few times. The chain uses TRBV7-2 and TRBJ2-5, with 8 bases lining up with TRBD2. CDR1 and CDR2 (germline): SGHTA, FQGNSA. V trimming: 5 bases; J trimming: 1 base; junction bases outside the gene matches: 3. CDR3 length: 14 amino acids. The CDR3 DNA is TGTGCCAGCAGCCGCGGGAGGCCCCAAGAGACCCAGTACTTC. Residues: CASSRGRPQETQYF.

This clonotype was seen repeatedly, ten times or more. This chain joins TRBV5-1 and TRBJ2-3; D is perhaps TRBD1 or TRBD2 (5 bases each). V was trimmed by 0 bases and J by 0 bases, leaving 11 bases between them. In germline, CDR1 is SGHRS, CDR2 YFSETQ. This CDR3 region has 16 residues. Here the CDR3 reads CASSLARDLSTDTQYF. The CDR3 coding sequence is TGCGCCAGCAGCTTGGCTAGGGACCTAAGCACAGATACGCAGTATTTT.

Many counts were recorded for this clonotype. J is TRBJ1-5 and V is TRBV12-3 or TRBV12-4; no definite D call. The CDR3 covers 12 residues. V was clipped by 5 bases and J by 11 bases, with 13 bases between them. The chain's CDR3 is CASSPSGRAQHF. CDR3 DNA sequence: TGTGCCAGCAGTCCTTCAGGTAGGGCCCAGCATTTT.

At least ten counts were recorded for this clonotype. V and J are TRBV5-1 and TRBJ2-1; 8 positions match TRBD1. Germline lookup yields CDR1 SGHRS and CDR2 YFSETQ. The CDR3 runs 15 residues. The V gene end was trimmed by 4 bases and the J gene end by 1 base; junction bases not matched to a gene: 4. Here the CDR3 reads CASSPGGESYNEQFF. CDR3 coding DNA: TGCGCCAGCAGCCCAGGGGGCGAATCCTACAATGAGCAGTTCTTC.